This T cell receptor beta chain was sequenced during a study of cytomegalovirus exposure and HLA in healthy donors. In the PCR, 60 Vbeta and 13 Jbeta primers were used. Profiled with immunoSEQ multiplex PCR; TCRdb holds only in-frame clones, not every one. This sample carries 70,000 to 100,000 clones, with 3.5% to 4% going to the ten biggest clones. V lost 2 bases to trimming and J lost 2 bases, with 16 bases between them. Germline CDR1 MNHNS, CDR2 SASEGT. CDR3 length: 17 amino acids. The specimen sequenced was PBMCs. The rearrangement joins TRBV6-1 to TRBJ1-3; D may be TRBD1 (5 bases). The source is a man between 18 and 29 years old in good health and CMV-seropositive. This CDR3 is CASSETLLGHAGNTIYF. CDR3 bases: TGTGCCAGCAGTGAAACCCTCTTAGGACATGCTGGAAACACCATATATTTT.